The clone carrying this T cell receptor beta chain has a handful of counts. This sample is part of a study of blood T cell repertoires in COVID-19. Study context: From the United States, Italy and Spain came samples of acute and convalescent COVID-19. The cDNA or gDNA used as material had been derived from T cells, B-cell-depleted T cells, or PBMCs.

The CDR3 totals 14 residues. From germline, CDR1 is DFQATT and CDR2 SNEGSKA (reference sequence). V was pared by 3 bases and J by 3 bases, with 14 bases between. As originally analysed: Scientists estimated how many nucleated cells there were by amplifying reference gene primers. The assay was immunoSEQ multiplex PCR, and TCRdb's table has in-frame clones only and misses some. That table supplies the V and J calls and clone size; D and trimming were determined from the DNA. The profile shows 71,000 or so clones, about four fifths of them singletons. The source is a man aged 65 to 79 with acute or convalescent COVID-19. The sample was peripheral blood. The V call is TRBV20-1, the J call TRBJ1-1; D call uncertain. The CDR3 protein is CSASIFELDTEAFF. For the CDR3, the DNA is TGCAGTGCTAGTATCTTCGAGCTCGACACTGAAGCTTTCTTT.